This TCR beta chain was obtained from a study of blood T cells in healthy people across ages. Each sample had at least 6.5 million PBMCs isolated. CDR3 size: 14 residues. Next came a second PCR, run for about 6 to 12 cycles, which used a sample-barcoded 5' primer along with a J-beta primer mix. One entry per CDR3 protein, called by TCRdb with MiXCR from the 5' RACE reads. The table includes 1.4 million to 1.5 million distinct CDR3 sequences, approximately 38% detected once. In its sample, this clonotype was seen a few times. This rearrangement joins TRBV12-3 or TRBV12-4 to TRBJ2-5, with D hard to call. Near its end, the DNA agrees better with TRBJ2-7, so the J call may be wrong. Source material: blood. The TCR was taken from a woman under 30 in good health. The CDR3, as DNA: TGTGCCAGCAGTTTAGGCTCCGCCAGCTACGAGCAGTACTTC. Protein: CASSLGSASYEQYF.